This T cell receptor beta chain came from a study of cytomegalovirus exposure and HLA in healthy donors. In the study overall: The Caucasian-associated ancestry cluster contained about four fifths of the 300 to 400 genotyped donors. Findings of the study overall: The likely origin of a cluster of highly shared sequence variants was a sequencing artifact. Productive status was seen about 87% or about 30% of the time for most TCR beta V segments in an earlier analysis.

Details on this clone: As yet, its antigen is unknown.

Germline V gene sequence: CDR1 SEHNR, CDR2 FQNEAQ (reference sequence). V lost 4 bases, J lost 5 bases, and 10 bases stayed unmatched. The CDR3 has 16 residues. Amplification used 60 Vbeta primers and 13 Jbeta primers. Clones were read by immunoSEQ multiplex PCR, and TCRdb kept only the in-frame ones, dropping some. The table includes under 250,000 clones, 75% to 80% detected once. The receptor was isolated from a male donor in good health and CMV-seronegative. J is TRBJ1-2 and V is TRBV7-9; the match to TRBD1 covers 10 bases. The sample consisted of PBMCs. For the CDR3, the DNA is TGTGCCAGCAGCTCCCCGATGGGACAGGGGCGTTATGGCTACACCTTC. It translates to CASSSPMGQGRYGYTF.